These 8 T cell receptor beta chains were all obtained from the same sample, sequenced in a study of T cells in Graves' hyperthyroidism and ophthalmopathy. Amplification of TCR beta CDR3 regions was performed using RNA transcripts as template. A first-round RT-PCR of the TCR CDR3 used the HTBI primer set. TCRdb itself ran the multiplex PCR reads through MiXCR, one entry per CDR3 protein. The sample contains fewer than 800,000 distinct CDR3 sequences, 15% to 20% of which appear only once. Sequencing was carried out using blood. These receptors originate from a young man with Graves' hyperthyroidism.

This clonotype was observed a handful of times. This chain links TRBV4-2 with TRBJ2-7, with 7 nucleotides matching TRBD2. The CDR3 loop spans 15 amino acids. Germline V gene sequence: CDR1 LGHNA, CDR2 YNFKEQ. J lost 5 bases, V lost 0 bases, and 7 bases had no gene match. The CDR3 protein is CASSQEHQGGNEQYF. The CDR3, as DNA: TGTGCCAGCAGCCAAGAACACCAGGGAGGGAACGAGCAGTACTTC.

There are many counts of this clonotype. The chain links TRBV19 to TRBJ2-7; tentative D call: TRBD1 (5 bases). CDR3 length equals 15 residues. Trimming left V 4 bases short and J 3 bases short, with 16 bases between. From germline, CDR1 is LNHDA and CDR2 SQIVND (reference sequence). As DNA, the CDR3 is TGTGCCAGTAGTACCCTCCCAGGGAAAATCTACGAGCAGTACTTC. This encodes CASSTLPGKIYEQYF.

This clonotype was counted between two and nine times. The chain links TRBV7-9 to TRBJ1-2, with D unclear. This CDR3 has 14 amino acids. From germline, CDR1 is SEHNR and CDR2 FQNEAQ (reference sequence). Trimming pared 4 bases from V and 8 bases from J, leaving 17 bases between. CDR3 sequence: CASSSRTSRQGYTF. The DNA for the CDR3 is TGTGCCAGCAGCTCGAGGACCTCCCGACAAGGCTACACCTTC.

This clonotype was observed at least ten times. This sequence joins TRBV24-1 and TRBJ2-1, with 8 bases aligning to TRBD2. Germline trimming cut 1 base from V and 4 bases from J; bases unmatched to any gene: 5. This CDR3 spans 16 amino acids. Per the germline V gene, CDR1 is KGHDR and CDR2 is SFDVKD. The CDR3 sequence is CATSDLGSGTYNEQFF. CDR3 DNA: TGTGCCACCAGTGATTTAGGTAGCGGGACTTACAATGAGCAGTTCTTC.

In this sample, this clonotype turned up many times. The rearrangement uses TRBV20-1 and TRBJ2-1; 8 bases align to TRBD2. After removal of 5 bases from V and 8 bases from J, the junction contained 11 bases not matched to a gene. The CDR3 covers 14 residues. Germline loops: CDR1 DFQATT, CDR2 SNEGSKA (reference sequence). The DNA of the CDR3 is TGCAGTGCTGGAAGGGGCGGGAGGAGCGATGAGCAGTTCTTC. Its translation: CSAGRGGRSDEQFF.

The J gene is TRBJ1-4, the V gene TRBV28, with TRBD1 matching 11 bases. J gave up 7 bases and V 5 bases, and 9 bases lay outside the gene matches. Germline V gives CDR1 MDHEN, CDR2 SYDVKM. The CDR3 has 16 residues. DNA of the CDR3: TGTGCCAGCAGTGCCTCCCCGGGACAGGGGGGTGAAAAACTGTTTTTT. Protein product: CASSASPGQGGEKLFF.

There are many counts of this clonotype. V usage is TRBV28 and J usage is TRBJ1-1, with 7 bases identical to TRBD1. Germline loops: CDR1 MDHEN, CDR2 SYDVKM. The CDR3 covers 14 residues. V lost 2 bases and J lost 4; bases outside the gene matches: 4. CDR3 protein: CASSLAGTATEAFF. The CDR3 DNA sequence: TGTGCCAGCAGTTTAGCCGGGACAGCCACTGAAGCTTTCTTT. Based on the CDR3 plus reference TRBV28 and TRBJ1-1, the full variable domain is DVKVTQSSRYLVKRTGEKVFLECVQDMDHENMFWYRQDPGLGLRLIYFSYDVKMKEKGDIPEGYSVSREKKERFSLILESASTNQTSMYLCASSLAGTATEAFFGQGTRLTVV.

The chain has TRBV4-2 and TRBJ2-7; 9 nucleotides agree with TRBD1. CDR1 and CDR2 from the germline V gene are LGHNA and YNFKEQ. Trimming cost V 7 bases and J 0 bases; bases outside gene matches: 13. The CDR3 extends over 17 amino acids. The CDR3 sequence is CASTRDREYPFSYEQYF. The CDR3 DNA reads TGTGCCAGCACCAGGGACAGGGAGTACCCTTTCTCCTACGAGCAGTACTTC.